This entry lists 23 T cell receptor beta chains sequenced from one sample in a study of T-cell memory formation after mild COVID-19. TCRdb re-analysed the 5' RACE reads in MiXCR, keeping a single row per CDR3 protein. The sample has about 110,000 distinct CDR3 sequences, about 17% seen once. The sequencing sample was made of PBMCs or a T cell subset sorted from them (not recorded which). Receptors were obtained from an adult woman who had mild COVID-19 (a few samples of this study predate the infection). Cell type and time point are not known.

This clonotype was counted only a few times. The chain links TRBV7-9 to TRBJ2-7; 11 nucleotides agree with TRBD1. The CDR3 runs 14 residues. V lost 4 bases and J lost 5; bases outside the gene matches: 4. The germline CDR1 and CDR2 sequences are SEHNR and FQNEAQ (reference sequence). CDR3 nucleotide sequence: TGTGCCAGCAGCTCGGACAGGGGGCTGGACGAGCAGTACTTC. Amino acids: CASSSDRGLDEQYF.

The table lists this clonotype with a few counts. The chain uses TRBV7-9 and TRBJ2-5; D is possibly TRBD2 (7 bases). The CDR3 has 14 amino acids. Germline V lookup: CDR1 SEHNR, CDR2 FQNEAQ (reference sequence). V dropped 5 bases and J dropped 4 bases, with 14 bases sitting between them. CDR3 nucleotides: TGTGCCAGCAGCAGAGAAGGGGGGGCAGAGACCCAGTACTTC. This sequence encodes CASSREGGAETQYF.

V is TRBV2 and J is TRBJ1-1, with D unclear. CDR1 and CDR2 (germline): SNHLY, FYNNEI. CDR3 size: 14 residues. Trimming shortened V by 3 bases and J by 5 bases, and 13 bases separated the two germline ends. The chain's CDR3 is CASSEGSWGTEAFF. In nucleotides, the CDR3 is TGTGCCAGCAGTGAGGGCAGCTGGGGAACTGAAGCTTTCTTT.

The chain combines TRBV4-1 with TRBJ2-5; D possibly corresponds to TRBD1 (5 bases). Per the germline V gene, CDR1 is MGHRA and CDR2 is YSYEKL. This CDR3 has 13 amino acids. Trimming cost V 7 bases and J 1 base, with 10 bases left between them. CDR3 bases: TGCGCCAGCACCGACAGTATCCAAGAGACCCAGTACTTC. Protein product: CASTDSIQETQYF.

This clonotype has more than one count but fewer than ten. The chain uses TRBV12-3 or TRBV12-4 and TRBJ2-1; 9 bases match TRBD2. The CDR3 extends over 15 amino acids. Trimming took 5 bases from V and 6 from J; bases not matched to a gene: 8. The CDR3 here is CASSPTTSGSNEQFF. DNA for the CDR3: TGTGCCAGCAGTCCGACGACTAGCGGTTCCAATGAGCAGTTCTTC.

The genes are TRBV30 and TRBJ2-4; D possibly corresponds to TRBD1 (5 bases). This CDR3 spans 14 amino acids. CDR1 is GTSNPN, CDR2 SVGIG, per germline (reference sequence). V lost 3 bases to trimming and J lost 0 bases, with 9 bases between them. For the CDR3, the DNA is TGTGCCTGGAGATGGGGCCTAGCCAAAAACATTCAGTACTTC. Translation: CAWRWGLAKNIQYF.

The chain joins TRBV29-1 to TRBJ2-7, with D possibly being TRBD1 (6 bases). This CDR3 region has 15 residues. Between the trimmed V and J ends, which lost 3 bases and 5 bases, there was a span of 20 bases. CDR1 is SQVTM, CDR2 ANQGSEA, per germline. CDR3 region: CSVDTNGQGLNEQYF. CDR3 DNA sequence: TGCAGCGTTGACACGAACGGCCAGGGGTTGAACGAGCAGTACTTC.

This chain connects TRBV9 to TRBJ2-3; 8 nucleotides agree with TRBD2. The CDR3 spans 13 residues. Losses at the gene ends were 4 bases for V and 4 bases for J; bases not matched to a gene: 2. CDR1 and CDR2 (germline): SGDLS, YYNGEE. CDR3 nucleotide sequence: TGTGCCAGCAGCCCCGGGGGGGCAGATACGCAGTATTTT. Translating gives CASSPGGADTQYF.

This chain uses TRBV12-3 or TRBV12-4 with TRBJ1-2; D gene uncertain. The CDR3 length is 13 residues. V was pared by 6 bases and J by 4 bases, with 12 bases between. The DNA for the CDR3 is TGTGCCAGCAGCCCCGGACGGGCCTATGGCTACACCTTC. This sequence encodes CASSPGRAYGYTF.

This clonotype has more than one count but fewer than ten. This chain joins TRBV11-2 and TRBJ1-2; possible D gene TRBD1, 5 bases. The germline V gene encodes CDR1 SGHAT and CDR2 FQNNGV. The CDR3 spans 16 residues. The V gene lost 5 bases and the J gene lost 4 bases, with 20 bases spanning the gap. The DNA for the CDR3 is TGTGCCAGCAGCCCCACATTTTCCGGGGGGACCTATGGCTACACCTTC. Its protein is CASSPTFSGGTYGYTF.

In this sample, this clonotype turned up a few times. CDR3 in amino acids: CASSHNLEQYF. The CDR3 nucleotides are TGTGCCAGCAGTCACAACCTCGAGCAGTACTTC. The chain recombines TRBV27 with TRBJ2-7; D is uncertain. The CDR3 consists of 11 residues. V was shortened by 5 bases and J by 6 bases, with 8 bases between the two germline ends. Per the germline V gene, CDR1 is MNHEY and CDR2 is SMNVEV (reference sequence).

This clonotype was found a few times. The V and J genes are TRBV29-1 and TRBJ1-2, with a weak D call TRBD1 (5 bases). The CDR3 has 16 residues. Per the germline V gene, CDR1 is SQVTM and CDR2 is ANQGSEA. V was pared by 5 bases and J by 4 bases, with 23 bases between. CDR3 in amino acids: CSVQGTQPQGGYGYTF. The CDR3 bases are TGCAGCGTTCAAGGGACTCAACCTCAGGGAGGCTATGGCTACACCTTC.

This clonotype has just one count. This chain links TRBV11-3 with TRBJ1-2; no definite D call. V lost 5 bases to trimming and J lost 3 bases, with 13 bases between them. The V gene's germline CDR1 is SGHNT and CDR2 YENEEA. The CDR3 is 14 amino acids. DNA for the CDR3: TGTGCCAGCAGCAATGGCGGCTCTCACTATGGCTACACCTTC. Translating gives CASSNGGSHYGYTF.

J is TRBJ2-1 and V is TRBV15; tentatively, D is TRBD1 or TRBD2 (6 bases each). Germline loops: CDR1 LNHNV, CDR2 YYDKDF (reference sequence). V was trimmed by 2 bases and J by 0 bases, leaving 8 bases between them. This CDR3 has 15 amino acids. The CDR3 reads CATSRKGGSYNEQFF. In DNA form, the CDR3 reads TGTGCCACCAGCAGAAAGGGGGGCTCCTACAATGAGCAGTTCTTC.

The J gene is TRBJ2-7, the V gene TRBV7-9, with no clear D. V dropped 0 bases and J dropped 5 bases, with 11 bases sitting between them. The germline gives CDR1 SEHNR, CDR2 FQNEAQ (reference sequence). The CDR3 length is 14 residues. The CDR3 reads CASSLATGLDEQYF. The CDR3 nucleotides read TGTGCCAGCAGCTTAGCCACGGGTTTGGACGAGCAGTACTTC.

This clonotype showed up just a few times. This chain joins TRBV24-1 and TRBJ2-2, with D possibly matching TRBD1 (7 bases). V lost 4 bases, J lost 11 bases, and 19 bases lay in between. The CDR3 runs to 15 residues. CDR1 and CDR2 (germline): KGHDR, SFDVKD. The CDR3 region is CATSERAGQYSELFF. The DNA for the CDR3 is TGTGCCACCAGTGAACGGGCGGGACAGTACTCCGAGCTGTTTTTT.

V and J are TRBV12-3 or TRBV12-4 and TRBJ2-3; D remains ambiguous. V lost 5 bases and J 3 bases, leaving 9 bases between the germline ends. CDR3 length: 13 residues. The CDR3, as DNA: TGTGCCAGCAGTGAGCCCCGTACAGATACGCAGTATTTT. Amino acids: CASSEPRTDTQYF.

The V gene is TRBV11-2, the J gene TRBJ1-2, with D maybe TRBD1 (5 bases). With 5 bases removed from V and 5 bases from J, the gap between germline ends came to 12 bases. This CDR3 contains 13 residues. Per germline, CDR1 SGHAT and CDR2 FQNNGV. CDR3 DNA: TGTGCCAGCAGCCCAGACAGTTTATATGGCTACACCTTC. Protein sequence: CASSPDSLYGYTF. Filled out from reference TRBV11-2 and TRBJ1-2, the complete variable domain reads EAGVAQSPRYKIIEKRQSVAFWCNPISGHATLYWYQQILGQGPKLLIQFQNNGVVDDSQLPKDRFSAERLKGVDSTLKIQPAKLEDSAVYLCASSPDSLYGYTFGSGTRLTVV.

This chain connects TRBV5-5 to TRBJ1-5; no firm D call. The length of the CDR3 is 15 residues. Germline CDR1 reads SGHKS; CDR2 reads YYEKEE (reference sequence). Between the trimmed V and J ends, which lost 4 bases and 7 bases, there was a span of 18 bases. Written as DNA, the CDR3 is TGTGCCAGCAGCGAGGACGCATTTACCGGGCAGCCCCAGCATTTT. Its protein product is CASSEDAFTGQPQHF. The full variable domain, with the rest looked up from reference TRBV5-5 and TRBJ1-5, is DAGVTQSPTHLIKTRGQQVTLRCSPISGHKSVSWYQQVLGQGPQFIFQYYEKEERGRGNFPDRFSARQFPNYSSELNVNALLLGDSALYLCASSEDAFTGQPQHFGDGTRLSIL.

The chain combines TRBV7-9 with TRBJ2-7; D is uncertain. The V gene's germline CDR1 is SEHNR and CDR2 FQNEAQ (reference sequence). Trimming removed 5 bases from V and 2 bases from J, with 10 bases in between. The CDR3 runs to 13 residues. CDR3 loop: CASSPSMAYEQYF. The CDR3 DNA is TGTGCCAGCAGCCCTTCGATGGCCTACGAGCAGTACTTC. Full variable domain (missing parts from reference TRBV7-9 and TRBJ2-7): DTGVSQNPRHKITKRGQNVTFRCDPISEHNRLYWYRQTLGQGPEFLTYFQNEAQLEKSRLLSDRFSAERPKGSFSTLEIQRTEQGDSAMYLCASSPSMAYEQYFGPGTRLTVT.

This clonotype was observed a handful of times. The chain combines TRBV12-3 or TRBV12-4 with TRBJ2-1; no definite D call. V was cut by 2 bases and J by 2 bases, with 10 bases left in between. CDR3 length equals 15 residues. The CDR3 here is CASSLLAVTYNEQFF. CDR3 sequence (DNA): TGTGCCAGCAGTTTATTGGCGGTTACCTACAATGAGCAGTTCTTC.

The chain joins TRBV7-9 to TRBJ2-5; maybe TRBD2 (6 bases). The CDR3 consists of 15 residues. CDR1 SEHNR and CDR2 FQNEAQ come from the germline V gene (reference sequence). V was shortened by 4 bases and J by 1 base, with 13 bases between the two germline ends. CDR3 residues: CASSSAVGSQETQYF. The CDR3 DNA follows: TGTGCCAGCAGCTCAGCGGTCGGGAGCCAAGAGACCCAGTACTTC.

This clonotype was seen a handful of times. CDR3 sequence: CASSVTSGGGTDTQYF. The CDR3 nucleotides are TGTGCCAGCAGCGTGACTAGCGGGGGGGGCACAGATACGCAGTATTTT. The rearrangement links TRBV7-9 to TRBJ2-3, with 14 bases that match TRBD2. CDR1 and CDR2 (germline): SEHNR, FQNEAQ (reference sequence). Germline trimming cut 5 bases from V and 1 base from J; bases unmatched to any gene: 2. CDR3 length: 16 amino acids.